This T cell receptor (beta chain) came from a study of T cells in Graves' hyperthyroidism and ophthalmopathy. Study summary: Blood from the periphery was taken at initial diagnosis, before any treatment. Study-level points and caveats: Most thyroid clonotypes with frequency above 0.001 were detected in blood.

V shed 2 bases and J shed 1 base, with 6 bases lying between them. This CDR3 comprises 14 residues. Germline V gene data show CDR1 as KGHSH and CDR2 as LQKENI. Orbital computed tomography and thyroid ultrasound, together with serum TRAb and thyroxine and clinical symptoms, were used for diagnoses. Researchers took RNA transcripts and amplified the TCR beta CDR3 regions from them. HTBI primers were employed in a first-round RT-PCR of the TCR CDR3. TCRdb reprocessed the multiplex PCR reads with MiXCR, giving one entry per CDR3 protein. This table holds fewer than 600,000 distinct CDR3 sequences, 13% to 15% found once. This clonotype occurred many times. What it binds is not known.

The genes are TRBV18 and TRBJ2-1; D remains ambiguous. Sequencing input: blood. The sequence was collected from a woman aged 40 to 50 with Graves' hyperthyroidism. CDR3 nucleotide sequence: TGTGCCAGCTCACCATCCCATTCCTACAATGAGCAGTTCTTC. This encodes CASSPSHSYNEQFF.